The clone carrying this TCR beta chain was counted once. The authors negatively isolated CD8+ and CD4+ T cells and FACS-enriched TEMRA cells. These data belong to a study of CD8 T cells in Susac syndrome. The authors reverse transcribed roughly 0.5 to 1 ug RNA with random hexamers. With immunoSEQ multiplex PCR, TCR beta CDR3 was amplified across 54 Vbeta and 13 Jbeta. TCRdb re-called the immunoSEQ multiplex PCR reads through MiXCR, storing one row per CDR3 protein. The sample records about 130,000 distinct CDR3 sequences, 90% to 95% being singletons. The sequencing sample was made of CD4+ T cells from PBMCs. The receptor was isolated from a human donor with multiple sclerosis.

The CDR3 protein is CASSWKGQLYGYTF. The CDR3 nucleotides are TGTGCCAGCAGTTGGAAAGGACAGCTTTATGGCTACACCTTC. The V call is TRBV6-2 or TRBV6-3, the J call TRBJ1-2, with D perhaps TRBD1 (6 bases). CDR1 is MNHEY and CDR2 is SVGEGT in the germline V gene. This CDR3 spans 14 amino acids. V was shortened by 4 bases and J by 5 bases, with 14 bases between the two germline ends.